These 32 T cell receptor beta chains came from one sample sequenced in a study of robustness of blood B and T cell sequencing. Instead of genomic DNA, mRNA was used to measure TCR beta repertoires. A 5' template-switch oligo added a universal priming site during cDNA synthesis. A 12-nucleotide random UMI in the template-switch oligo labeled every cDNA molecule. TCRdb re-called the PCR reads through MiXCR, storing one row per CDR3 protein. The repertoire holds roughly 1,100 distinct CDR3 sequences, with approximately 72% as singletons. The sample taken for sequencing was peripheral blood. These receptors were obtained from a human donor in good health.

This clonotype was found a few times. The chain combines TRBV5-1 with TRBJ2-1, with 8 positions matching TRBD2. The V segment lost 1 base and the J segment 2 bases; nucleotides outside the gene matches: 2. Germline lookup yields CDR1 SGHRS and CDR2 YFSETQ. The CDR3 spans 15 residues. CDR3 nucleotide sequence: TGCGCCAGCAGCTTGTCGGGGGGGCCCTACAATGAGCAGTTCTTC. The encoded protein is CASSLSGGPYNEQFF.

The genes are TRBV11-3 and TRBJ1-5, with D hard to call. Trimming pared 0 bases from V and 6 bases from J, leaving 6 bases between. Germline lookup yields CDR1 SGHNT and CDR2 YENEEA. The CDR3 consists of 13 residues. The CDR3 DNA reads as TGTGCCAGCAGCTTAGAGGAGCGTCAGCCCCAGCATTTT. Its protein is CASSLEERQPQHF.

This sequence joins TRBV10-3 and TRBJ2-1; the D is unclear. V was cut by 5 bases and J by 9 bases, with 11 bases left in between. CDR1 ENHRY and CDR2 SYGVKD come from the germline V gene. This CDR3 is built from 12 residues. The CDR3 protein is CAISPDNGEQFF. DNA for the CDR3: TGTGCCATCAGTCCCGATAACGGTGAGCAGTTCTTC.

This chain joins TRBV20-1 and TRBJ2-1; D uncertain. The CDR3 spans 13 residues. CDR1 is DFQATT and CDR2 is SNEGSKA in the germline V gene (reference sequence). Trimming pared 5 bases from V and 6 bases from J, leaving 14 bases between. The CDR3 DNA reads as TGCAGTGCTTTTCCGGGCCCCGCCAATGAGCAGTTCTTC. Protein sequence: CSAFPGPANEQFF.

V usage is TRBV29-1 and J usage is TRBJ1-5; D unclear. The CDR3 is 13 amino acids. The germline V and J ends were trimmed by 1 base and 5 bases, with 9 bases remaining between them. Germline V CDR1 and CDR2: SQVTM, ANQGSEA. Here the CDR3 DNA reads TGCAGCGTTGAAGTAGGGAGATATCAGCCCCAGCATTTT. Protein: CSVEVGRYQPQHF. The full variable domain, rest sourced from reference TRBV29-1 and TRBJ1-5, is SAVISQKPSRDICQRGTSLTIQCQVDSQVTMMFWYRQQPGQSLTLIATANQGSEATYESGFVIDKFPISRPNLTFSTLTVSNMSPEDSSIYLCSVEVGRYQPQHFGDGTRLSIL.

The genes are TRBV29-1 and TRBJ2-7; TRBD1 might be the D (6 bases). Germline CDR1 is SQVTM and CDR2 is ANQGSEA. This CDR3 is 17 amino acids long. Trimming took off 6 bases at V and 1 base at J, with 25 bases between the two ends. The CDR3 reads CSVLTLTPGHRSYEQYF. The CDR3 nucleotides read TGCAGCGTCCTCACCCTGACCCCGGGACACCGGTCCTACGAGCAGTACTTC.

V usage is TRBV7-2 and J usage is TRBJ2-1; D call uncertain. Trimming pared 6 bases from V and 6 bases from J, leaving 21 bases between. Germline CDR1 and CDR2: SGHTA and FQGNSA. This CDR3 is 16 amino acids long. In DNA, the CDR3 is TGTGCCAGCAGTTTACAAACACAGCTGAAATTCAATGAGCAGTTCTTC. Its translation is CASSLQTQLKFNEQFF.

The chain couples TRBV10-3 to TRBJ1-2, with 9 nucleotides matching TRBD1. Losses at the gene ends were 6 bases for V and 2 bases for J; bases not matched to a gene: 4. CDR3 length equals 14 residues. Germline values: CDR1 ENHRY, CDR2 SYGVKD. The CDR3 DNA sequence: TGTGCCATCAGACAGGGGGCAACAAACTATGGCTACACCTTC. Protein: CAIRQGATNYGYTF.

The chain employs TRBV10-3 and TRBJ2-4, with D perhaps assigned TRBD1 or TRBD2 (6 bases each). V shed 6 bases and J shed 3 bases, with 12 bases lying between them. Germline V CDR1 and CDR2: ENHRY, SYGVKD. The CDR3 has 14 amino acids. Written as DNA, the CDR3 is TGTGCCATCAGAGAGGGGGGAGGCAAAAACATTCAGTACTTC. Amino acids: CAIREGGGKNIQYF.

This chain links TRBV29-1 with TRBJ1-2; D uncertain. The CDR3 loop spans 13 amino acids. The V end lost 5 bases, the J end lost 2 bases, and 12 bases lay between the germline ends. Germline V gene lookup returns CDR1 SQVTM and CDR2 ANQGSEA. In DNA form, the CDR3 reads TGCAGCGTTCGATTCACGGGAAACTATGGCTACACCTTC. As protein: CSVRFTGNYGYTF.

The table lists this clonotype with a few counts. This sequence joins TRBV6-1 and TRBJ1-1; no reliable D call. Trimming removed 8 bases at V and 7 bases at J, with 11 bases between. Germline V gene data show CDR1 as MNHNS and CDR2 as SASEGT. The CDR3 spans 11 residues. CDR3 in amino acids: CASRTRDEAFF. The CDR3 bases are TGTGCCAGCCGGACGAGAGATGAAGCTTTCTTT.

The chain joins TRBV15 to TRBJ1-2; D possibly corresponds to TRBD1 (6 bases). Germline V gene data show CDR1 as LNHNV and CDR2 as YYDKDF (reference sequence). The CDR3 extends over 13 amino acids. V lost 2 bases and J 6 bases, leaving 10 bases between the germline ends. CDR3 region: CATSRNRENGYTF. In DNA form, the CDR3 reads TGTGCCACCAGCAGAAACAGGGAGAATGGCTACACCTTC.

This sequence joins TRBV30 and TRBJ1-1, with no clear D. CDR1 is GTSNPN, CDR2 SVGIG, per germline (reference sequence). The CDR3 totals 11 residues. V was clipped by 2 bases and J by 5 bases, with 6 bases between them. CDR3 DNA: TGTGCCTGGAGTTCGAGGACTGAAGCTTTCTTT. Its translation: CAWSSRTEAFF.

This sequence joins TRBV10-1 and TRBJ2-2; TRBD1 matches 7 bases. The germline gives CDR1 WNHNN, CDR2 SYGVQD (reference sequence). Germline trimming cut 8 bases from V and 0 bases from J; bases unmatched to any gene: 6. The CDR3 extends over 15 amino acids. This CDR3 is CASGRDSSNTGELFF. The CDR3 DNA is TGCGCCAGCGGAAGGGACAGCTCGAACACCGGGGAGCTGTTTTTT.

CDR3 in DNA: TGTGCCACCAGTGACCGGACAGAACTCGGCTACACCTTC. Protein sequence: CATSDRTELGYTF. V is TRBV24-1 and J is TRBJ1-2, with D possibly being TRBD1 (6 bases). V lost 4 bases, J lost 8 bases, and 13 bases lay in between. The CDR3 contains 13 residues. Germline CDR1 and CDR2: KGHDR and SFDVKD.

This clonotype occurred once. The chain employs TRBV20-1 and TRBJ2-7, with D possibly being TRBD1 or TRBD2 (6 bases each). There are 13 residues in the CDR3. Germline V gives CDR1 DFQATT, CDR2 SNEGSKA (reference sequence). V was trimmed by 2 bases and J by 5 bases, leaving 13 bases between them. The CDR3 spells CSARKDSGHEQYF. The DNA for the CDR3 is TGCAGTGCTAGAAAGGACAGCGGGCACGAGCAGTACTTC.

V is TRBV19 and J is TRBJ2-7, with 9 nucleotides matching TRBD1. The CDR3 has 14 residues. Germline V gives CDR1 LNHDA, CDR2 SQIVND (reference sequence). The V and J ends lost 4 bases and 3 bases, in that order; junction bases with no gene match: 4. CDR3 protein: CASSRGTGIYEQYF. The CDR3 DNA follows: TGTGCCAGTAGTAGGGGGACAGGGATCTACGAGCAGTACTTC.

A single count supports this clonotype. The V gene is TRBV7-9, the J gene TRBJ1-1, with 7 bases lining up with TRBD1. Per the germline V gene, CDR1 is SEHNR and CDR2 is FQNEAQ (reference sequence). This CDR3 has 15 amino acids. V shed 5 bases and J 1 base; nucleotides not matched to a gene: 7. CDR3 in amino acids: CASSRGGISNTEAFF. The CDR3 region has the DNA TGTGCCAGCAGCCGAGGGGGCATATCGAACACTGAAGCTTTCTTT.

This clonotype was detected only a few times. The CDR3 DNA sequence: TGTGCCAGCAGGAGGGGCAGGGAGAGCACTGAAGCTTTCTTT. Translated: CASRRGRESTEAFF. The chain combines TRBV12-3 or TRBV12-4 with TRBJ1-1, with D tentatively TRBD1 (5 bases). This CDR3 has 14 amino acids. The ends were cut back, 6 bases at V and 4 bases at J, with 15 bases in the middle.

The V gene is TRBV5-6, the J gene TRBJ1-1; D not resolved. Trimming removed 4 bases at V and 0 bases at J, with 7 bases between. The CDR3 sequence is 13 residues long. Looked up from germline, CDR1 is SGHDT and CDR2 is YYEEEE. The CDR3 protein is CASSGWMNTEAFF. The CDR3 DNA is TGTGCCAGCAGCGGGTGGATGAACACTGAAGCTTTCTTT.

This CDR3 reads CAWSGTYEQYF. In DNA form, the CDR3 reads TGTGCCTGGAGTGGGACTTACGAGCAGTACTTC. The rearrangement links TRBV30 to TRBJ2-7; tentative D call: TRBD2 (5 bases). Germline V lookup: CDR1 GTSNPN, CDR2 SVGIG (reference sequence). The V end was cut by 1 base, the J end by 4 bases, with 5 bases between. This CDR3 spans 11 amino acids.

The J gene is TRBJ2-1, the V gene TRBV12-3 or TRBV12-4; D may be TRBD1 or TRBD2 (7 bases each). The V end lost 5 bases, the J end lost 8 bases, and 22 bases lay between the germline ends. The CDR3 is 16 amino acids. The CDR3 coding sequence is TGTGCCAGCAGTCTAAACTCAGGGGGGGGTAATGATGAGCAGTTCTTC. Amino acid sequence: CASSLNSGGGNDEQFF.

The CDR3 spells CASSLVGLAHNEQFF. The CDR3 DNA reads as TGTGCCAGCAGCTTAGTCGGGCTAGCGCACAATGAGCAGTTCTTC. The chain has TRBV7-2 and TRBJ2-1, with TRBD2 as a possible D gene (6 bases). The germline CDR1 and CDR2 sequences are SGHTA and FQGNSA. This CDR3 comprises 15 residues. The V and J ends lost 1 base and 5 bases respectively, with 12 bases between them.

The V gene is TRBV2, the J gene TRBJ1-1; D gene unclear. The CDR3 has 13 residues. V lost 4 bases to trimming and J lost 1 base, with 7 bases between them. Germline lookup yields CDR1 SNHLY and CDR2 FYNNEI. In DNA, the CDR3 is TGTGCCAGCAGTGGAACCCAGAACACTGAAGCTTTCTTT. This codes for CASSGTQNTEAFF.

This chain uses TRBV13 with TRBJ2-1; TRBD2 agrees at 9 bases. Germline CDR1 is PRHDT and CDR2 is FYEKMQ (reference sequence). The junction had 8 bases not matched to a gene; V was cut back by 5 bases and J by 6 bases. The CDR3 is made up of 15 amino acids. The CDR3 DNA follows: TGTGCCAGCAGCCCGACGCGGGGGGGCCCCAATGAGCAGTTCTTC. It encodes CASSPTRGGPNEQFF.

This chain links TRBV19 with TRBJ2-2, with 7 bases identical to TRBD1. The CDR3 is made up of 13 amino acids. Germline CDR1 LNHDA, CDR2 SQIVND (reference sequence). V was clipped by 5 bases and J by 10 bases; unmatched bases: 7. CDR3 sequence (DNA): TGTGCCAGTAGTGTCGACAGGGATCTGGAGCTGTTTTTT. Protein sequence: CASSVDRDLELFF.

The V call is TRBV12-5, the J call TRBJ1-2; TRBD1 matches at 7 bases. Germline V gene sequence: CDR1 LGHNT, CDR2 FRNRAP. The CDR3 extends over 17 amino acids. J was trimmed by 1 base and V by 1 base; bases with no gene match: 9. The CDR3 here is CASGLARTGGSNYGYTF. The CDR3 region has the DNA TGTGCTAGTGGTTTGGCCCGGACAGGTGGGAGTAACTATGGCTACACCTTC. The full variable domain, completed using reference TRBV12-5 and TRBJ1-2, is DARVTQTPRHKVTEMGQEVTMRCQPILGHNTVFWYRQTMMQGLELLAYFRNRAPLDDSGMPKDRFSAEMPDATLATLKIQPSEPRDSAVYFCASGLARTGGSNYGYTFGSGTRLTVV.

This clonotype is labeled large. The chain links TRBV4-1 to TRBJ1-2, with 7 bases lining up with TRBD1. CDR3 length: 14 amino acids. CDR1 and CDR2 (germline): MGHRA, YSYEKL. The ends lost 0 bases at V and 5 bases at J; junction bases unmatched: 3. The CDR3 bases are TGCGCCAGCAGCCAAGAGCGACAGGGTTATGGCTACACCTTC. The encoded protein is CASSQERQGYGYTF.

The rearrangement links TRBV6-5 to TRBJ2-6; D is perhaps TRBD1 (6 bases). The V end lost 2 bases, the J end lost 0 bases, and 26 bases lay between the germline ends. This CDR3 is built from 22 residues. CDR1 and CDR2 from the germline V gene are MNHEY and SVGAGI. The DNA of the CDR3 is TGTGCCAGCAGTTACGAGTTCAGCCCCAGGTGGGACAAATACTCTGGGGCCAACGTCCTGACTTTC. Translation: CASSYEFSPRWDKYSGANVLTF.

The count of this clonotype is one. The CDR3 DNA sequence: TGCGCCAGCAGCCCGGACAGCCTCTATGGCTACACCTTC. Its translation: CASSPDSLYGYTF. The chain joins TRBV4-1 to TRBJ1-2; a possible D gene is TRBD1 (6 bases). Germline CDR1 reads MGHRA; CDR2 reads YSYEKL. This CDR3 is built from 13 residues. The V and J ends lost 4 bases and 4 bases respectively, with 10 bases between them.

The chain combines TRBV2 with TRBJ1-5; D is uncertain. This CDR3 is 15 amino acids long. From germline, CDR1 is SNHLY and CDR2 FYNNEI. Trimming shortened V by 3 bases and J by 0 bases, and 9 bases separated the two germline ends. CDR3 nucleotides: TGTGCCAGCAGTGAGAAGACGAATAGCAATCAGCCCCAGCATTTT. The encoded protein is CASSEKTNSNQPQHF.

The chain uses TRBV20-1 and TRBJ1-2; no clear D. Deletions cut 5 bases from V and 4 bases from J, with 11 bases between. This CDR3 is 12 amino acids long. In germline, CDR1 is DFQATT, CDR2 SNEGSKA (reference sequence). CDR3: CSAPQNPYGYTF. The CDR3 DNA is TGCAGTGCTCCACAGAACCCCTATGGCTACACCTTC.